This T cell receptor (beta chain) was found in a study of shared clonotypes between healthy human individuals. Donors were healthy HIV-negative adults without recently reported acute infections or vaccinations. Profiling relied on immunoSEQ multiplex PCR, and the TCRdb table lists in-frame clones only, not all of them. The data show around 1.5 million clones, nearly 99% seen once. Between the trimmed V and J ends, which lost 3 bases and 2 bases, there was a span of 7 bases. The germline V gene encodes CDR1 WNHNN and CDR2 SYGVQD (reference sequence). This CDR3 has 13 residues. The receptor comes from a man younger than 45 in good health. Sequencing was performed on naive CD4+ T cells sorted from blood. The subset: CD45RA+ positively selected. The J gene is TRBJ2-5, the V gene TRBV10-1, with D perhaps matching TRBD2 (5 bases). The CDR3 protein is CASSEGLQETQYF. The CDR3 region has the DNA TGCGCCAGCAGTGAAGGACTGCAAGAGACCCAGTACTTC.